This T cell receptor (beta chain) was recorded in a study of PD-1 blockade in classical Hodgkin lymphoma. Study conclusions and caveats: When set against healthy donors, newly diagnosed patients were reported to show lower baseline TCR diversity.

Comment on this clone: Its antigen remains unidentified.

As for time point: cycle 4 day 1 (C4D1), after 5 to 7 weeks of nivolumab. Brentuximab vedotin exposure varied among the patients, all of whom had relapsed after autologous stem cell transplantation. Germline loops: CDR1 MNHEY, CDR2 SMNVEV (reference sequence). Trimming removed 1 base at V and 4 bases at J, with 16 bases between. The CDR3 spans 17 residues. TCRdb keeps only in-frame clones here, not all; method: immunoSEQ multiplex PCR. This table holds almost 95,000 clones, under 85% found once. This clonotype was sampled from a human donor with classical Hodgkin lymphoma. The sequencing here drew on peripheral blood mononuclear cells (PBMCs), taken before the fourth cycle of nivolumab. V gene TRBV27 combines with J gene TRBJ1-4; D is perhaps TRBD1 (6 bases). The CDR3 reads CASSLWAGEIGNEKLFF. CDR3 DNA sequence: TGTGCCAGCAGTTTATGGGCAGGGGAGATTGGTAATGAAAAACTGTTTTTT.